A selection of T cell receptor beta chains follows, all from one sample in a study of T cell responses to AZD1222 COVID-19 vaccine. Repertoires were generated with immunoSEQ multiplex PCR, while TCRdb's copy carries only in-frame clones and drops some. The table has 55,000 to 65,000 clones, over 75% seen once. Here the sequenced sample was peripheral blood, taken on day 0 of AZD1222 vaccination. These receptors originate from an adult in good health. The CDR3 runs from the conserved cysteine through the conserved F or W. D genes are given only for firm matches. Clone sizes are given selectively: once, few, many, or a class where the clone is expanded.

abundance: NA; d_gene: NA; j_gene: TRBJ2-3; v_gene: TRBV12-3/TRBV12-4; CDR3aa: CASSSGADTQYF; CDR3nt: TGTGCCAGCAGTTCTGGGGCAGATACGCAGTATTTT
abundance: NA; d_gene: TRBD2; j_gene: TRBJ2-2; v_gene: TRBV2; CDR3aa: CASSEPYWRGAFTGELFF; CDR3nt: TGTGCCAGCAGTGAACCGTATTGGCGGGGGGCCTTCACCGGGGAGCTGTTTTTT
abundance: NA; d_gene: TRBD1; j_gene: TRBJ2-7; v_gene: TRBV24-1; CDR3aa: CATSDSDRNHYEQYF; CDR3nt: TGTGCCACCAGTGATTCGGACAGGAACCACTACGAGCAGTACTTC
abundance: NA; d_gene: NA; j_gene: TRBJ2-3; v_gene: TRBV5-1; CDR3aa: CASSHPAPVGQAHVSTDTQYF; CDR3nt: TGCGCCAGCAGTCACCCAGCACCGGTTGGGCAGGCCCATGTTAGCACAGATACGCAGTATTTT
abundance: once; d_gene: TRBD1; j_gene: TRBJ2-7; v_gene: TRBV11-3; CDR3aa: CASSPGTGSVEQYF; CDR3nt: TGTGCCAGCAGCCCCGGGACAGGGAGTGTCGAGCAGTACTTC
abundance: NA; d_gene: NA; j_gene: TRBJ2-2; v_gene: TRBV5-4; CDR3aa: CASSLVRETTNTGELFF; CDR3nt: TGTGCCAGCAGCTTAGTCAGGGAGACCACGAACACCGGGGAGCTGTTTTTT
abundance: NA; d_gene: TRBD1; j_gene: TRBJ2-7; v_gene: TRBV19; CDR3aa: CASSEDRAEPLVF; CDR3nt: TGTGCCAGTAGCGAAGACAGGGCGGAGCCTTTGGTCTTC
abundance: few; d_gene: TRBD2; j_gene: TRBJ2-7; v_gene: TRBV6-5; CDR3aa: CASILAGKIYEQYF; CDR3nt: TGTGCCAGCATCCTAGCGGGTAAGATCTACGAGCAGTACTTC
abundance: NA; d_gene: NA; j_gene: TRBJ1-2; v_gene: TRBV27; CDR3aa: CASSLAGQDGYTF; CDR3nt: TGTGCCAGCAGTTTGGCCGGGCAGGATGGCTACACCTTC
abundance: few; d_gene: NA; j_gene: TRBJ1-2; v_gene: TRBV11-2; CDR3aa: CASSLDTAYGYTF; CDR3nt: TGTGCCAGCAGCTTAGATACAGCTTATGGCTACACCTTC
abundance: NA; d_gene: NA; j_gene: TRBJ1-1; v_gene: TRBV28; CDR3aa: CASSSDTEAFF; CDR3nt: TGTGCCAGCAGTTCGGACACTGAAGCTTTCTTT
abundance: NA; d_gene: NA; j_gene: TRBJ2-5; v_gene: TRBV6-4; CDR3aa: CASKRTGMEIQYF; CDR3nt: TGTGCCAGCAAGCGAACAGGGATGGAGATCCAGTACTTC
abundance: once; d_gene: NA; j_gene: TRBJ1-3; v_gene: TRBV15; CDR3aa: CATSSGGVGNTIYF; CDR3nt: TGTGCCACCAGCAGTGGGGGTGTCGGAAACACCATATATTTT
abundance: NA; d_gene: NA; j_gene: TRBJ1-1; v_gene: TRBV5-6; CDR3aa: CASSLAKGGNTEAFF; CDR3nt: TGTGCCAGCAGCTTGGCTAAGGGGGGGAACACTGAAGCTTTCTTT
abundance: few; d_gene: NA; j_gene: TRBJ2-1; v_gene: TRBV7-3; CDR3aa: CASSPWQGTYNEQFF; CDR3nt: TGTGCCAGCAGCCCTTGGCAGGGTACCTACAATGAGCAGTTCTTC
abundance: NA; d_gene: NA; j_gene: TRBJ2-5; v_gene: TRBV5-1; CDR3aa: CASSFRADHPGETQYF; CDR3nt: TGCGCCAGCAGCTTTCGCGCGGACCACCCAGGGGAGACCCAGTACTTC
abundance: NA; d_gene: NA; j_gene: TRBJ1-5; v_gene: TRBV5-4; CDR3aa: CASSPGGNQGNQPQHF; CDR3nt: TGTGCCAGCTCCCCCGGAGGGAACCAAGGCAATCAGCCCCAGCATTTT
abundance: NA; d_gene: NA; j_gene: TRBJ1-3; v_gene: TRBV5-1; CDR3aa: CASSLRDSGNTIYF; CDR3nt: TGCGCCAGCAGCTTGAGAGACTCTGGAAACACCATATATTTT
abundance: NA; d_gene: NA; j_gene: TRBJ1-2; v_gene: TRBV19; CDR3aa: CASSPQGMGGYTF; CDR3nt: TGTGCCAGTAGTCCCCAGGGGATGGGAGGCTACACCTTC
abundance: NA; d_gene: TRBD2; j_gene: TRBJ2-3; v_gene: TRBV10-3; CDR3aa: CAISPSGVTDTQYF; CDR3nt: TGTGCCATCAGTCCTAGCGGGGTCACAGATACGCAGTATTTT
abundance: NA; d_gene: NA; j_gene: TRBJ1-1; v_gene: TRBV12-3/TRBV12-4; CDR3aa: CASSFIGNTEAFF; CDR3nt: TGTGCCAGCAGTTTCATTGGGAACACTGAAGCTTTCTTT
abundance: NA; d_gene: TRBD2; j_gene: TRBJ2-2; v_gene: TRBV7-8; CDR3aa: CASSAGGTGELFF; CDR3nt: TGTGCCAGCAGCGCCGGGGGGACCGGGGAGCTGTTTTTT
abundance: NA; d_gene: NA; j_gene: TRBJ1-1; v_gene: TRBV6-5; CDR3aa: CASGRANTEAFF; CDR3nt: TGTGCCAGCGGACGGGCGAACACTGAAGCTTTCTTT